The clone carrying this TCR beta chain occurred once. This sample is drawn from a study of blood T cell repertoires in COVID-19. The method was immunoSEQ multiplex PCR; TCRdb's version includes in-frame clones alone and lacks a portion of them. There are approximately 200,000 clones in the sample; more than 70% occur only once, and 3.5% to 5% lies in the top ten. The source of this sequence is a woman in her 30s with acute or convalescent COVID-19. The specimen was peripheral blood.

Here the CDR3 DNA reads TGCGCCGGGGGGGGCAATCAGCCCCAGCATTTT. Protein product: CAGGGNQPQHF. The genes are TRBV10-2 and TRBJ1-5; perhaps TRBD1 as D (5 bases). Germline V gives CDR1 WSHSY, CDR2 SAAADI. The CDR3 has 11 residues. Trimming shortened V by 11 bases and J by 2 bases, and 7 bases separated the two germline ends.